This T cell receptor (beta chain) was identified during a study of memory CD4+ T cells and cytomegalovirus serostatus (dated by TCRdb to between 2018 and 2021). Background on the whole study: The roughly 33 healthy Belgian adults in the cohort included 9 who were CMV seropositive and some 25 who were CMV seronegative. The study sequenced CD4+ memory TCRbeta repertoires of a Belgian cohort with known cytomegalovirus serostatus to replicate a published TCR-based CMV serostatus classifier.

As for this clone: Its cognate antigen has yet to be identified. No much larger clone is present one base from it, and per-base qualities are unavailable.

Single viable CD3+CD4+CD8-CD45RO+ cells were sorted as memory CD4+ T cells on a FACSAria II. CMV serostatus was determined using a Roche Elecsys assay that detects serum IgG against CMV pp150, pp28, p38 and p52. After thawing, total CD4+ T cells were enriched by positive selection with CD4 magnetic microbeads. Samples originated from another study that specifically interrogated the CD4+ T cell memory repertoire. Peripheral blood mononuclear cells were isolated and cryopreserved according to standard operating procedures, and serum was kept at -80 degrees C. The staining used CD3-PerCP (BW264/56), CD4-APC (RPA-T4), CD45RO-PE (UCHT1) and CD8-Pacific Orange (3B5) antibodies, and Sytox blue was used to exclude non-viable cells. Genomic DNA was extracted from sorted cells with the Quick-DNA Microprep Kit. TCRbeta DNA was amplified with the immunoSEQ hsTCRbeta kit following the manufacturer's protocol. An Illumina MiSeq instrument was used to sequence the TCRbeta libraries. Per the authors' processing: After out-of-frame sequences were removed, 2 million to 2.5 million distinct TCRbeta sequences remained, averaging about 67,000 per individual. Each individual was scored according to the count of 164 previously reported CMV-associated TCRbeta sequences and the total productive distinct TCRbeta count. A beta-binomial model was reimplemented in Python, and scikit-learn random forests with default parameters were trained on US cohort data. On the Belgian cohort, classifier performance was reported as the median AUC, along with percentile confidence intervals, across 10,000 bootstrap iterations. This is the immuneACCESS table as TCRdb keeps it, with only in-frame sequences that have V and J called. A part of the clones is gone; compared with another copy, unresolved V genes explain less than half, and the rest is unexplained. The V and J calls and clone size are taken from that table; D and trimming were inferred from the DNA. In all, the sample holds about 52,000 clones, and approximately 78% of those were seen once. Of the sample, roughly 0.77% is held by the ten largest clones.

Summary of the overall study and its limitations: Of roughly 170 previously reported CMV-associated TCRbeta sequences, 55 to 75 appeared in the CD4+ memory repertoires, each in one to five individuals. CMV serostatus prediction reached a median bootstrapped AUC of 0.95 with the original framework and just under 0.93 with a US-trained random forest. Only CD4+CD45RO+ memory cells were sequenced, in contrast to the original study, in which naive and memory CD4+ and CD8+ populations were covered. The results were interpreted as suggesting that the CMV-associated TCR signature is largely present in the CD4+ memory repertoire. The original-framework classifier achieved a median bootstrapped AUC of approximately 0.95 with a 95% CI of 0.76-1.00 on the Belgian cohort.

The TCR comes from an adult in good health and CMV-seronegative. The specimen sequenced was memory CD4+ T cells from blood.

In nucleotide form, the sequence is TGTGCCAGCAGTCCGCAAGGAAACACCATATATTTT. This translates into CASSPQGNTIYF. The chain couples TRBV2 to TRBJ1-3; the D gene is not confidently resolved. The cysteine opens and the phenylalanine closes a CDR3 of 12 amino acids. Only the CDR3 part of the read is kept: 36 bases, read in frame from the first base. The germline V gene sets CDR1 to SNHLY and CDR2 to FYNNEI. Cut back by 5 bases and 4 bases, the V and J ends lie 6 bases apart.